The rows below give T cell receptor beta chains drawn from one sample of a study of cytomegalovirus exposure and HLA in healthy donors. Profiled with immunoSEQ multiplex PCR; TCRdb holds only in-frame clones, not every one. The repertoire includes 150,000 to 170,000 clones, about 86% of them detected once, and roughly 1.9% sits in the top ten. Sequencing used PBMCs. The receptors derive from a human donor in good health. CDR3s include the opening cysteine and the closing phenylalanine or tryptophan. D genes are given only for firm matches. Clone size is given for some rows only: seen once, a few or many times, or a class if the clone is expanded.

clone_size j_call v_call d_call cdr3_aa cdr3_nt
few TRBJ2-7 TRBV6-5 . CASTPSAGALGEQYF TGTGCCAGCACTCCTAGTGCGGGGGCATTGGGCGAGCAGTACTTC
. TRBJ2-1 TRBV13 . CASSLRNSYNEQFF TGTGCCAGCAGCTTACGTAACTCCTACAATGAGCAGTTCTTC
. TRBJ2-5 TRBV5-1 . CASSPEGKTQYF TGCGCCAGCAGCCCGGAGGGAAAGACCCAGTACTTC
. TRBJ2-7 TRBV2 . CASSTGVDEQYF TGTGCCAGCAGTACGGGGGTAGACGAGCAGTACTTC
few TRBJ1-5 TRBV7-3 . CASSLTSNQPQHF TGTGCCAGCAGCTTAACCTCCAATCAGCCCCAGCATTTT
. TRBJ2-5 TRBV6-5 TRBD1 CASSLDRGVVETQYF TGTGCCAGCAGTTTAGACAGGGGCGTTGTGGAGACCCAGTACTTC
. TRBJ2-7 TRBV15 . CATSINSYEQYF TGTGCCACCAGCATAAACTCCTACGAGCAGTACTTC
. TRBJ2-1 TRBV7-8 TRBD1 CASSSTGGYNEQFF TGTGCCAGCAGCTCGACAGGGGGGTACAATGAGCAGTTCTTC
. TRBJ1-1 TRBV7-9 TRBD1 CASTNRGRNTEAFF TGTGCCAGCACCAATAGGGGGCGCAACACTGAAGCTTTCTTT
. TRBJ1-2 TRBV5-1 . CASSLMAGPNYGYTF TGCGCCAGCAGCTTGATGGCGGGCCCCAACTATGGCTACACCTTC
. TRBJ2-1 TRBV29-1 TRBD1 CSVSGTGSYNEQFF TGCAGCGTTTCCGGGACAGGGTCCTACAATGAGCAGTTCTTC
once TRBJ2-7 TRBV13 . CASSLVLSDSPYEQYF TGTGCCAGCAGTTTGGTCTTAAGCGACAGCCCTTACGAGCAGTACTTC
. TRBJ2-7 TRBV19 TRBD2 CASSWSAGESYEQYF TGTGCCAGTAGTTGGTCAGCGGGAGAGTCCTACGAGCAGTACTTC
. TRBJ2-3 TRBV5-4 . CASSLDRGYSTDTQYF TGTGCCAGCAGCTTAGATAGGGGGTACAGCACAGATACGCAGTATTTT
. TRBJ1-2 TRBV5-1 . CASSLGGGDYGYTF TGCGCCAGCAGCTTGGGAGGGGGTGACTATGGCTACACCTTC
. TRBJ1-2 TRBV5-6 . CASSSLWGGNPPNYGYTF TGTGCCAGCAGCTCTCTGTGGGGCGGAAATCCACCTAACTATGGCTACACCTTC
. TRBJ1-2 TRBV6-5 . CASSYSIADGYTF TGTGCCAGCAGTTACTCGATTGCGGATGGCTACACCTTC
. TRBJ2-2 TRBV27 . CASSGGGTENTGELFF TGTGCCAGCAGCGGAGGAGGGACAGAGAACACCGGGGAGCTGTTTTTT
. TRBJ2-1 TRBV7-6 TRBD2 CASSVTSGGTFNPSEQFF TGTGCCAGCAGCGTAACTAGCGGGGGGACCTTTAATCCGAGTGAGCAGTTCTTC
. TRBJ2-3 TRBV2 . CASTLAPTSTDTQYF TGTGCCAGCACCCTAGCGCCTACTAGCACAGATACGCAGTATTTT
. TRBJ2-1 TRBV4-3 TRBD1 CASSQETGGGNEQFF TGCGCCAGCAGCCAAGAAACAGGGGGAGGCAATGAGCAGTTCTTC
. TRBJ1-2 TRBV5-4 TRBD1 CASTVGRGQTNYGYTF TGTGCCAGCACCGTTGGCAGGGGGCAGACTAACTATGGCTACACCTTC
. TRBJ2-1 TRBV7-2 TRBD2 CASSFSTSGGALNEQFF TGTGCCAGCAGCTTCTCGACTAGCGGGGGGGCCCTAAATGAGCAGTTCTTC
. TRBJ2-7 TRBV11-1 TRBD1 CASSLAGDSYEQYF TGTGCCAGCAGCTTAGCAGGGGACAGCTACGAGCAGTACTTC
once TRBJ1-2 TRBV18 TRBD1 CASSSLDRADYGYTF TGTGCCAGCTCATCGTTGGACAGGGCAGACTATGGCTACACCTTC
. TRBJ2-7 TRBV5-1 . CASSLAADYEQYF TGCGCCAGCAGCTTGGCGGCGGACTACGAGCAGTACTTC
. TRBJ2-7 TRBV18 TRBD1 CASSEYRGQSYEQYF TGTGCCAGCTCAGAATACAGGGGGCAGTCCTACGAGCAGTACTTC